Described below is a single T cell receptor (beta chain) sequence and its context. Its target is not known. The PCR made use of 60 Vbeta and 13 Jbeta primers. TCRdb's copy holds only in-frame clones and misses some; the assay was immunoSEQ multiplex PCR. The data contain about 140,000 clones, 60% to 85% of them singletons. This sample was taken from a study of cytomegalovirus exposure and HLA in healthy donors. Study-wide results and caveats: For most TCR beta V segments, an earlier analysis put the productive rate at about 87% or about 30% of the time.

Healthy individuals who donated bone marrow served as the donors. Nominally healthy donors provided the samples, though records likely missed some immune exposures. In germline, CDR1 is LNHDA, CDR2 SQIVND (reference sequence). Between the trimmed V and J ends, which lost 11 bases and 5 bases, there was a span of 15 bases. This CDR3 contains 12 residues. The sample taken for sequencing was PBMCs. This TCR was recovered from a male donor in good health and CMV-seronegative. The chain uses TRBV19 and TRBJ1-1; D not resolved. The CDR3 sequence is CASSDGGTEAFF. The CDR3 DNA reads as TGTGCCTCGAGCGACGGAGGTACTGAAGCTTTCTTT.